This T cell receptor beta chain comes out of a study of shared clonotypes between healthy human individuals. The V gene's germline CDR1 is SGHRS and CDR2 YFSETQ. J lost 3 bases, V lost 0 bases, and 7 bases had no gene match. The CDR3 is 17 amino acids. Produced via immunoSEQ multiplex PCR; TCRdb's table is partial and in-frame only. The sample has about 980,000 clones, over 75% seen once. The sequence came from a man aged 18 to 35 in good health. Material for sequencing was memory CD4+ T cells sorted from blood. Described subset: CD45RA-negative fraction. This rearrangement joins TRBV5-1 to TRBJ2-7, with 12 bases lining up with TRBD2. CDR3 DNA: TGCGCCAGCAGCTTGGATACTAGCGGGAGGAGGTACTACGAGCAGTACTTC. Translation gives CASSLDTSGRRYYEQYF.